The 3 T cell receptor beta chains reported below all come from one sample, sequenced in a study of CD8 T cells in ankylosing spondylitis. Overall study findings and caveats: A TCR beta motif of about 8 highly homologous variants appeared characteristic of ankylosing spondylitis blood.

TCRdb reprocessed the 5' RACE reads with MiXCR, giving one entry per CDR3 protein. Of approximately 540,000 distinct CDR3 sequences listed, 10% to 15% are singletons. Which antigens these TCRs recognize remains unknown. The sequenced sample consisted of blood, either unsorted or a sorted T cell fraction (not recorded which). The receptor source for this set is a male donor with ankylosing spondylitis.

The rearrangement uses TRBV6-1 and TRBJ2-3, with 9 bases matching TRBD1. This CDR3 spans 16 amino acids. Trimming at V came to 6 bases and at J to 0 bases, leaving 7 bases not matched to a gene. Germline CDR1 MNHNS, CDR2 SASEGT. The CDR3 sequence is CASRRTDRGSTDTQYF. The CDR3 DNA follows: TGTGCCAGCAGAAGAACGGACAGGGGTAGCACAGATACGCAGTATTTT.

This clonotype was seen a handful of times. The chain links TRBV5-1 to TRBJ2-2; D is possibly TRBD2 (6 bases). Germline V gene data show CDR1 as SGHRS and CDR2 as YFSETQ. The germline V and J ends were trimmed by 4 bases and 6 bases, with 19 bases remaining between them. This CDR3 contains 16 residues. DNA for the CDR3: TGCGCCAGCAGCCCGACCCAGGGAAGGGAGGCCGGGGAGCTGTTTTTT. Its protein product is CASSPTQGREAGELFF.

The genes are TRBV15 and TRBJ2-3; D unclear. The length of the CDR3 is 12 residues. From germline, CDR1 is LNHNV and CDR2 YYDKDF (reference sequence). Trimming cost V 2 bases and J 11 bases, with 11 bases left between them. CDR3 loop: CATSRYSVLQYF. CDR3 nucleotides: TGTGCCACCAGCAGATACAGTGTCTTGCAGTATTTT.